These 10 T cell receptor beta chains were all obtained from the same sample, sequenced in a study of shared clonotypes between healthy human individuals. Clones were sequenced by immunoSEQ multiplex PCR, and TCRdb holds only the in-frame ones, with some missing. The table has roughly 450,000 clones, 79% seen once. Input material: PBMCs. Receptors were obtained from a woman aged 40-49 years in good health. Some clones in this sample may be carry-over from other donors' samples.

The V gene is TRBV5-1, the J gene TRBJ2-7; D possibly corresponds to TRBD2 (6 bases). CDR3 length: 15 amino acids. Germline V gene data show CDR1 as SGHRS and CDR2 as YFSETQ. With 2 bases removed from V and 0 bases from J, the gap between germline ends came to 12 bases. The CDR3 DNA reads TGCGCCAGCAGCTTTGGGGGGTCTTCCTCCTACGAGCAGTACTTC. It encodes CASSFGGSSSYEQYF.

V usage is TRBV19 and J usage is TRBJ2-7; perhaps TRBD1 as D (6 bases). CDR1 is LNHDA and CDR2 is SQIVND in the germline V gene (reference sequence). The CDR3 contains 12 residues. V was shortened by 9 bases and J by 0 bases, with 9 bases between the two germline ends. The CDR3 reads CASGQNSYEQYF. CDR3 in DNA: TGTGCCAGCGGACAGAACTCCTACGAGCAGTACTTC.

This CDR3 is CASSPLLLVEGSYNEQFF. In nucleotides, the CDR3 is TGTGCCAGCTCACCACTCTTATTAGTCGAAGGCTCCTACAATGAGCAGTTCTTC. The rearrangement links TRBV18 to TRBJ2-1; no clear D. Germline V gene sequence: CDR1 KGHSH, CDR2 LQKENI. With 1 base removed from V and 0 bases from J, the gap between germline ends came to 16 bases. This CDR3 has 18 amino acids. Combining the CDR3 with reference TRBV18 and TRBJ2-1 gives the whole variable domain NAGVMQNPRHLVRRRGQEARLRCSPMKGHSHVYWYRQLPEEGLKFMVYLQKENIIDESGMPKERFSAEFPKEGPSILRIQQVVRGDSAAYFCASSPLLLVEGSYNEQFFGPGTRLTVL.

The rearrangement uses TRBV19 and TRBJ2-5; D might be TRBD1 (5 bases). The V end was cut by 5 bases, the J end by 2 bases, with 15 bases between. The germline gives CDR1 LNHDA, CDR2 SQIVND (reference sequence). The CDR3 runs 15 residues. Here the CDR3 reads CASSSPAGKQETQYF. Written as DNA, the CDR3 is TGTGCCAGTAGTTCCCCGGCAGGGAAACAAGAGACCCAGTACTTC.

The chain carries TRBV30 and TRBJ2-1, with 9 bases matching TRBD2. The CDR3 runs 13 residues. Germline assignment: CDR1 GTSNPN and CDR2 SVGIG (reference sequence). V dropped 0 bases and J dropped 7; count of bases not matched to a gene: 1. The CDR3 DNA sequence: TGTGCCTGGAGTGTACTAGCGGGTAATGAGCAGTTCTTC. Translated: CAWSVLAGNEQFF.

The chain couples TRBV11-2 to TRBJ2-1, with D possibly TRBD2 on 5 matching bases. Trimming removed 1 base from V and 2 bases from J, with 12 bases in between. The germline V gene encodes CDR1 SGHAT and CDR2 FQNNGV. The CDR3 runs 16 residues. CDR3 loop: CASSLVGGLAYNEQFF. DNA of the CDR3: TGTGCCAGCAGCTTAGTTGGAGGACTGGCCTACAATGAGCAGTTCTTC. Filled out from reference TRBV11-2 and TRBJ2-1, the complete variable domain reads EAGVAQSPRYKIIEKRQSVAFWCNPISGHATLYWYQQILGQGPKLLIQFQNNGVVDDSQLPKDRFSAERLKGVDSTLKIQPAKLEDSAVYLCASSLVGGLAYNEQFFGPGTRLTVL.

The chain combines TRBV28 with TRBJ1-2; the match to TRBD1 covers 7 bases. The CDR3 is made up of 14 amino acids. The germline gives CDR1 MDHEN, CDR2 SYDVKM. The J segment lost 5 bases and the V segment lost 2 bases, leaving 5 bases of the junction unmatched. The DNA of the CDR3 is TGTGCCAGCAGTTTAGGACAGGTCGGGTATGGCTACACCTTC. Its translation is CASSLGQVGYGYTF.

This clone came up a few times. The chain joins TRBV18 to TRBJ2-1; TRBD2 matches at 10 bases. With 0 bases clipped from V and 6 bases from J, the junction kept 5 bases outside the gene matches. The germline V gene encodes CDR1 KGHSH and CDR2 LQKENI. CDR3 size: 16 residues. In DNA, the CDR3 is TGTGCCAGCTCACCACCTAGCGGGAGGTTTGGCAATGAGCAGTTCTTC. Amino acid sequence: CASSPPSGRFGNEQFF.

CDR3 in amino acids: CASSSPGHSTDTQYF. The CDR3 nucleotides are TGTGCCAGCAGCTCACCCGGGCACAGCACAGATACGCAGTATTTT. V gene TRBV11-2 combines with J gene TRBJ2-3; D unclear. The CDR3 is made up of 15 amino acids. The germline gives CDR1 SGHAT, CDR2 FQNNGV. V was cut by 4 bases and J by 0 bases, with 11 bases left in between.

The chain recombines TRBV29-1 with TRBJ2-3; tentatively, D is TRBD1 (6 bases). Germline V gene sequence: CDR1 SQVTM, CDR2 ANQGSEA. The length of the CDR3 is 11 residues. With 8 bases removed from V and 3 bases from J, the gap between germline ends came to 9 bases. The CDR3 here is CSTGQTDTQYF. DNA for the CDR3: TGCAGCACGGGACAAACAGATACGCAGTATTTT.